This TCR beta chain was sequenced in a study of CD8+ T cells in alopecia areata listed by TCRdb under 2018. Regarding the study in general: Treated patients were enrolled in an open-label pilot trial of oral tofacitinib, 5 to 10 mg twice daily, for moderate-to-severe alopecia areata. RNA was extracted with the PAXgene miRNA kit for fixed scalp, the miRNeasy kit for PBMCs, and the RNeasy kit for mouse skin. Patients received tofacitinib for 6 to 18 months and were then followed off drug for 6 months to check for delayed response and recurrence. Amplification of TCRbeta CDR3 regions was done by immunoSEQ multiplex PCR using 35 Vbeta forward primers and 13 Jbeta reverse primers. Human TCRbeta sequencing covered scalp tissue and sorted CD4+ and CD8+ peripheral blood T cells from patchy and totalis/universalis alopecia areata patients and healthy controls. Patients on tofacitinib were biopsied at baseline and after 4 and 24 weeks of treatment, and several of the patients also had a later scalp biopsy. To study T cell clonal expansion in alopecia areata, the researchers applied high-throughput TCRbeta sequencing to both the C3H/HeJ mouse model and human patients. Scalp clonality was compared among normal scalp (n=4), patchy alopecia areata scalp (n=8), and alopecia totalis/universalis scalp (n=8). The full study reports these points: TCR sequences shared between patients were less clear than in mice, possibly partly because of HLA diversity in the patient population. Resident alphabeta T cells in normal human skin are also sequenced, complicating scalp TCR repertoire analysis, unlike mouse skin dominated by gammadelta T cells. Lesional scalp, especially in alopecia totalis/universalis, showed higher clonality and more expanded CD8+ clones than normal scalp, suggesting antigenic drive.

What the time point label conveys for this sample: baseline before oral tofacitinib. Lesional scalp punch biopsies and peripheral blood were obtained from alopecia areata patients. PBMCs were separated by density centrifugation and stained for CD3, CD4 and CD8, after which CD4+ and CD8+ T cells were sorted on a FACSAria. The germline V gene (reference sequence) provides CDR1 LNHNV and CDR2 YYDKDF. The trim is 4 bases for V and 4 bases for J, with a gap of 8 bases between the germline ends. From cysteine to phenylalanine, the CDR3 is 14 amino acids long. The sequence is cut down to CDR3 DNA, 42 bases in frame from base 1. This clone was detected only a few times. Its antigen target is currently unknown. No clone much larger than this one lies a single base away; base qualities are absent. The library came from the immunoSEQ multiplex PCR assay. RNA was extracted from all samples and reverse transcribed into cDNA, which served as template for TCR sequencing. First-strand cDNA was synthesized with SuperScript III using a 2:1 mix of oligo-dT and random hexamers. A synthetic immune receptor repertoire was used to gauge amplification bias, and whatever bias remained was removed computationally. As for the authors' bioinformatics: After raw reads were preprocessed to remove errors, the CDR3 was defined following IMGT conventions as running from the conserved cysteine to phenylalanine. Clonality was computed by normalizing Shannon entropy by log2 of the number of productive unique TCRs and subtracting the result from 1. Scalp TCRbeta sequences were cross-referenced with sorted blood CD4 and CD8 repertoires so that the CD4 or CD8 identity of scalp clones could be inferred. TCRdb's version of the immuneACCESS table is confined to in-frame rearrangements and falls short of the full clone set. An unresolved V gene accounts for under half of the shortfall where checked; the remainder is of unknown origin. The V and J calls and clone size come from that table; D and trimming were worked out from the DNA. This sample is represented by about 180,000 clones; roughly 65% of them were singletons. The ten largest clones add up to over 1.5% of the sample.

The chain is made from TRBV15 and TRBJ2-6; there is no confident call for the D gene. The source of this sequence is a human donor with alopecia areata. Sequencing used CD4+ T cells sorted from blood, obtained at week 0. DNA sequence: TGTGCCACCAGCAATAGGGCAGGGGCCAACGTCCTGACTTTC. It specifies CATSNRAGANVLTF.